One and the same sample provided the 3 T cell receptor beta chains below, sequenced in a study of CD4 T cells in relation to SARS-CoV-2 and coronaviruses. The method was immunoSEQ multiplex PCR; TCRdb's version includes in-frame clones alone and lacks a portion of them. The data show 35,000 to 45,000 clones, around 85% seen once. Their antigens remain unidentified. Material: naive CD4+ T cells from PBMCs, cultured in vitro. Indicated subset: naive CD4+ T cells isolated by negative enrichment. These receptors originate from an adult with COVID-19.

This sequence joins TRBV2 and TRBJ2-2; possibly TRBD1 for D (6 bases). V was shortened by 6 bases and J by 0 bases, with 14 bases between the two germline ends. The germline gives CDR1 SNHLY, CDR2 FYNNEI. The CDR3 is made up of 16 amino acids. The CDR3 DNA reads TGTGCCAGCAGGCAGGGGATTCGAACGAACACCGGGGAGCTGTTTTTT. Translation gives CASRQGIRTNTGELFF. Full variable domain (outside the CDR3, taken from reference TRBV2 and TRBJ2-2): EPEVTQTPSHQVTQMGQEVILRCVPISNHLYFYWYRQILGQKVEFLVSFYNNEISEKSEIFDDQFSVERPDGSNFTLKIRSTKLEDSAMYFCASRQGIRTNTGELFFGEGSRLTVL.

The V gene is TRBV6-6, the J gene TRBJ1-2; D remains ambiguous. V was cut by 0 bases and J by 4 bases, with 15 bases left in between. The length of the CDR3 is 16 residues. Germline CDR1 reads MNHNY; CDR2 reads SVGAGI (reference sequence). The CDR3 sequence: CASSYSSIEDFYGYTF. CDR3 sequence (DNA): TGTGCCAGCAGTTACTCGTCTATTGAGGACTTCTATGGCTACACCTTC.

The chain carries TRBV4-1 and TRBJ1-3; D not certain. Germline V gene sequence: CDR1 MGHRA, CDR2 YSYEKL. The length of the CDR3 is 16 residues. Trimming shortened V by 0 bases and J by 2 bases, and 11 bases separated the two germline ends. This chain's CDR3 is CASSQDNGRTGNTIYF. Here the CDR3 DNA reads TGCGCCAGCAGCCAAGATAACGGGCGCACTGGAAACACCATATATTTT.